The next 29 T cell receptor beta chains were all read from a single sample in a study of early T cells in non-severe SARS-CoV-2 infection. A single record per CDR3 protein comes from TCRdb applying MiXCR to the 5' RACE reads. Of over 45,000 distinct CDR3 sequences listed, 5.6% are singletons. Sequenced sample: whole blood. The receptors here all came from an adult who was a healthcare worker with PCR-confirmed SARS-CoV-2 infection or an uninfected control (not recorded which).

In its sample, this clonotype was seen many times. The chain is built from TRBV7-6 and TRBJ2-3; D unresolved. Trimming removed 0 bases from V and 0 bases from J, with 7 bases in between. CDR3 length equals 15 residues. Germline CDR1 and CDR2: SGHVS and FNYEAQ. Here the CDR3 DNA reads TGTGCCAGCAGCTTAGCTGGTGCTAGCACAGATACGCAGTATTTT. Protein product: CASSLAGASTDTQYF.

At least ten counts were recorded for this clonotype. The V gene is TRBV25-1, the J gene TRBJ2-5; D possibly corresponds to TRBD2 (5 bases). CDR1 is MGHDK, CDR2 SYGVNS, per germline. V dropped 7 bases and J dropped 6 bases, with 12 bases sitting between them. This CDR3 region has 12 residues. CDR3 nucleotide sequence: TGTGCCAGCAACGTACGGGGTCAGACCCAGTACTTC. This codes for CASNVRGQTQYF.

This chain links TRBV19 with TRBJ1-5; TRBD1 is a possible D gene (6 bases). Trimming stripped 4 bases from V and 2 bases from J, with 15 bases between. Germline CDR1 and CDR2: LNHDA and SQIVND (reference sequence). CDR3 size: 16 residues. As DNA, the CDR3 is TGTGCCAGTAGTAGCCATAGGGACACGGGCAATCAGCCCCAGCATTTT. This gives the protein CASSSHRDTGNQPQHF. The whole variable domain, remainder taken from reference TRBV19 and TRBJ1-5, is DGGITQSPKYLFRKEGQNVTLSCEQNLNHDAMYWYRQDPGQGLRLIYYSQIVNDFQKGDIAEGYSVSREKKESFPLTVTSAQKNPTAFYLCASSSHRDTGNQPQHFGDGTRLSIL.

There are many counts of this clonotype. The chain combines TRBV6-1 with TRBJ1-2; D is ambiguous. V lost 6 bases and J lost 4, with 6 bases in between. Germline CDR1 reads MNHNS; CDR2 reads SASEGT. CDR3 size: 11 residues. CDR3 DNA sequence: TGTGCCAGCAGGCGGGCCTATGGCTACACCTTC. Protein sequence: CASRRAYGYTF.

There are many counts of this clonotype. The chain recombines TRBV20-1 with TRBJ1-2, with D uncertain. CDR1 and CDR2 from the germline V gene are DFQATT and SNEGSKA (reference sequence). V gave up 6 bases and J gave up 10 bases, with 18 bases separating them. This CDR3 has 12 amino acids. This chain's CDR3 is CSARASPGDYTF. CDR3 nucleotides: TGCAGTGCCCGGGCCTCCCCCGGGGACTACACCTTC.

The gene calls are TRBV5-4 and TRBJ2-1; 8 nucleotides line up with TRBD2. The CDR3 is made up of 16 amino acids. CDR1 is SGHNT and CDR2 is YYREEE in the germline V gene (reference sequence). J was trimmed by 4 bases and V by 0 bases; bases with no gene match: 6. The CDR3: CASSLDPTSAYNEQFF. In DNA, the CDR3 is TGTGCCAGCAGCTTGGACCCGACTAGCGCTTACAATGAGCAGTTCTTC.

This clonotype was observed at least ten times. The V call is TRBV12-3 or TRBV12-4, the J call TRBJ2-2, with D perhaps TRBD2 (6 bases). V lost 4 bases and J lost 1, with 13 bases in between. The CDR3 runs 16 residues. The CDR3 protein is CASSYTAGWNTGELFF. The DNA for the CDR3 is TGTGCCAGCAGTTACACGGCGGGATGGAACACCGGGGAGCTGTTTTTT.

This clonotype was seen at least ten times. The chain joins TRBV11-2 to TRBJ2-7; possible D gene TRBD2, 5 bases. Deletions cut 8 bases from V and 0 bases from J, with 14 bases between. CDR1 and CDR2 from the germline V gene are SGHAT and FQNNGV. The CDR3 runs 14 residues. The CDR3 is CASDRRALSYEQYF. The DNA for the CDR3 is TGTGCCAGCGATCGGCGGGCCCTCTCCTACGAGCAGTACTTC.

This clonotype occurred many times. V gene TRBV10-2 combines with J gene TRBJ2-7; 8 bases map to TRBD1. Germline V gives CDR1 WSHSY, CDR2 SAAADI. Trimming at V came to 7 bases and at J to 0 bases, leaving 8 bases not matched to a gene. The CDR3 is 15 residues long. In nucleotides, the CDR3 is TGCGCCAGCACTTACGGACAGGGCTTCTCCTACGAGCAGTACTTC. Amino acids: CASTYGQGFSYEQYF.

This clonotype was seen many times. The chain joins TRBV11-3 to TRBJ2-1; tentatively, D is TRBD1 or TRBD2 (5 bases each). V lost 1 base and J 6 bases, leaving 13 bases between the germline ends. Germline values: CDR1 SGHNT, CDR2 YENEEA. The CDR3 runs 15 residues. For the CDR3, the DNA is TGTGCCAGCAGCTTAGGAGGGGTAACGGGCAATGAGCAGTTCTTC. Residues: CASSLGGVTGNEQFF.

This clonotype was detected ten times or more. The DNA for the CDR3 is TGCGCCAGCAGCCCCTCCCCGACAGGTGGGACTACGAATGAGCAGTTCTTC. It yields the protein CASSPSPTGGTTNEQFF. This chain links TRBV4-1 with TRBJ2-1; weak D call: TRBD2 (7 bases). The germline CDR1 and CDR2 sequences are MGHRA and YSYEKL. The CDR3 contains 17 residues. The V end lost 4 bases, the J end lost 7 bases, and 23 bases lay between the germline ends.

At least ten counts were recorded for this clonotype. The J gene is TRBJ1-1, the V gene TRBV5-4; 8 bases are a match to TRBD1. CDR1 is SGHNT, CDR2 YYREEE, per germline (reference sequence). The CDR3 length is 17 residues. The junction had 8 bases not matched to a gene; V was cut back by 0 bases and J by 1 base. The CDR3 region is CASSLGGGRGRNTEAFF. The CDR3 DNA follows: TGTGCCAGCAGCTTGGGCGGAGGCAGGGGGCGGAACACTGAAGCTTTCTTT. Drawing the rest from reference TRBV5-4 and TRBJ1-1, the complete variable domain is ETGVTQSPTHLIKTRGQQVTLRCSSQSGHNTVSWYQQALGQGPQFIFQYYREEENGRGNFPPRFSGLQFPNYSSELNVNALELDDSALYLCASSLGGGRGRNTEAFFGQGTRLTVV.

This clonotype has at least ten counts. Here the CDR3 DNA reads TGTGCCAGCAGTTACACCCCGACCTACGAGCAGTACTTC. It translates to CASSYTPTYEQYF. The chain joins TRBV6-5 to TRBJ2-7; D is ambiguous. Germline V gene data show CDR1 as MNHEY and CDR2 as SVGAGI. This CDR3 comprises 13 residues. V was clipped by 2 bases and J by 2 bases, with 7 bases between them.

The V and J genes are TRBV7-3 and TRBJ1-2; a weak D match, TRBD1 (6 bases). The V gene lost 0 bases and the J gene lost 2 bases, with 13 bases spanning the gap. CDR1 is SGHTA and CDR2 is FQGTGA in the germline V gene. The CDR3 loop spans 16 amino acids. CDR3 sequence (DNA): TGTGCCAGCAGCTTAACCAGGGGCAACCCGAACTATGGCTACACCTTC. This gives the protein CASSLTRGNPNYGYTF.

This sequence joins TRBV7-6 and TRBJ1-2; D is uncertain. CDR1 is SGHVS and CDR2 is FNYEAQ in the germline V gene. V lost 5 bases, J lost 8 bases, and 15 bases lay in between. The CDR3 runs to 13 residues. The CDR3 DNA is TGTGCCAGCAGCACCTCTCCGGCGGAGGGCTACACCTTC. Translated: CASSTSPAEGYTF.

This clonotype was found many times. V gene TRBV5-1 combines with J gene TRBJ1-1; D is unresolved. Between the trimmed V and J ends, which lost 4 bases and 4 bases, there was a span of 14 bases. The CDR3 covers 14 residues. Looked up from germline, CDR1 is SGHRS and CDR2 is YFSETQ. The CDR3 nucleotides are TGCGCCAGCAGCGATCGAACAAGTCCCACTGAAGCTTTCTTT. Translation: CASSDRTSPTEAFF.

The chain couples TRBV6-5 to TRBJ2-7, with unresolved D. V lost 3 bases, J lost 4 bases, and 4 bases lay in between. This CDR3 region has 11 residues. Germline V gene sequence: CDR1 MNHEY, CDR2 SVGAGI. This chain's CDR3 is CASSYRYEQYF. The CDR3 nucleotides are TGTGCCAGCAGTTATAGGTACGAGCAGTACTTC.

The CDR3 sequence is CASSQDYETGANVLTF. The CDR3, as DNA: TGTGCCAGCAGCCAAGATTACGAGACTGGGGCCAACGTCCTGACTTTC. The V call is TRBV4-2, the J call TRBJ2-6; D is ambiguous. Trimming cost V 0 bases and J 2 bases, with 8 bases left between them. Germline CDR1 LGHNA, CDR2 YNFKEQ. The CDR3 contains 16 residues.

This clonotype was picked up a small number of times. V and J are TRBV7-9 and TRBJ2-7; perhaps TRBD2 as D (8 bases). The V end was cut by 5 bases, the J end by 8 bases, with 16 bases between. Germline loops: CDR1 SEHNR, CDR2 FQNEAQ (reference sequence). The CDR3 spans 13 residues. CDR3 loop: CASSREGAPKQYF. Here the CDR3 DNA reads TGTGCCAGCAGCCGGGAGGGGGCTCCCAAGCAGTACTTC.

The rearrangement uses TRBV29-1 and TRBJ2-2; D is tentatively TRBD1 or TRBD2 (5 bases each). CDR1 is SQVTM and CDR2 is ANQGSEA in the germline V gene. Deletions cut 3 bases from V and 2 bases from J, with 7 bases between. The CDR3 spans 13 residues. Written as DNA, the CDR3 is TGCAGCGTTGATGGGGGAAACACCGGGGAGCTGTTTTTT. Translating gives CSVDGGNTGELFF.

This clonotype was counted a few times. This chain links TRBV7-2 with TRBJ1-2; D gene uncertain. The germline V and J ends were trimmed by 5 bases and 2 bases, with 9 bases remaining between them. Per the germline V gene, CDR1 is SGHTA and CDR2 is FQGNSA. The CDR3 length is 13 residues. The CDR3 DNA is TGTGCCAGCAGCCCGACGTTAAACTATGGCTACACCTTC. The encoded protein is CASSPTLNYGYTF.

In this sample, this clonotype turned up a few times. V and J are TRBV2 and TRBJ1-2, with 7 bases that match TRBD1. CDR1 and CDR2 (germline): SNHLY, FYNNEI. V shed 6 bases and J 5 bases; nucleotides not matched to a gene: 6. The CDR3 covers 13 residues. Here the CDR3 DNA reads TGTGCCAGCAGGGCGGGACAGTCATATGGCTACACCTTC. Residues: CASRAGQSYGYTF.

This clonotype showed up many times. The V and J genes are TRBV7-2 and TRBJ2-5; a weak D match, TRBD1 (5 bases). V shed 2 bases and J shed 7 bases, with 14 bases lying between them. The germline V gene encodes CDR1 SGHTA and CDR2 FQGNSA. This CDR3 has 14 amino acids. This CDR3 is CASSLSRPQGTQYF. The CDR3 bases are TGTGCCAGCAGCTTATCTCGGCCCCAGGGGACCCAGTACTTC.

This clonotype was recorded many times. This chain joins TRBV12-3 or TRBV12-4 and TRBJ1-1; 9 bases line up with TRBD1. With 3 bases clipped from V and 2 bases from J, the junction kept 4 bases outside the gene matches. The CDR3 is 15 amino acids. This chain's CDR3 is CASSLAGQGNTEAFF. In DNA, the CDR3 is TGTGCCAGCAGTTTGGCGGGACAGGGAAACACTGAAGCTTTCTTT.

This clonotype was counted at least ten times. This rearrangement joins TRBV18 to TRBJ2-7; no clear D. Germline-derived CDR1 and CDR2 are KGHSH and LQKENI. The CDR3 is 12 residues long. Trimming took off 6 bases at V and 3 bases at J, with 9 bases between the two ends. The CDR3 DNA reads as TGTGCCAGCTCTCCCGACCGCTACGAGCAGTACTTC. It translates to CASSPDRYEQYF.

The table lists this clonotype with a few counts. The V gene is TRBV6-6, the J gene TRBJ1-2; D perhaps matches TRBD1 (6 bases). This CDR3 has 16 residues. Germline V lookup: CDR1 MNHNY, CDR2 SVGAGI (reference sequence). V gave up 0 bases and J gave up 1 base, with 12 bases separating them. The CDR3: CASSYSDSPSNYGYTF. The CDR3 DNA reads TGTGCCAGCAGTTACTCGGACAGCCCAAGTAACTATGGCTACACCTTC.

This clonotype turned up a few times. The V and J genes are TRBV4-2 and TRBJ2-1; TRBD2 is a possible D gene (6 bases). The V and J ends lost 1 base and 3 bases respectively, with 13 bases between them. Germline assignment: CDR1 LGHNA and CDR2 YNFKEQ. The CDR3 sequence is 16 residues long. The chain's CDR3 is CASSQVGGALYNEQFF. Written as DNA, the CDR3 is TGTGCCAGCAGCCAAGTTGGAGGGGCCCTCTACAATGAGCAGTTCTTC.

Note on this clonotype: A much bigger clone sits one base away, suggesting this may be a read error. This sequence joins TRBV4-3 and TRBJ1-5; D not resolved. There are 14 residues in the CDR3. The germline V gene encodes CDR1 LGHNA and CDR2 YSLEER. Trimming left V 1 base short and J 7 bases short, with 11 bases between. The CDR3, as DNA: TGCGCCAGCAGCCAAGGACTTGGGGAGCAGCCCCAGCATTTT. Encoded protein: CASSQGLGEQPQHF.

This clonotype was counted at least ten times. The rearrangement uses TRBV5-8 and TRBJ1-1; no reliable D call. Germline assignment: CDR1 SGHTS and CDR2 YDEGEE. The germline V and J ends were trimmed by 1 base and 1 base, with 5 bases remaining between them. The CDR3 loop spans 13 amino acids. CDR3 coding DNA: TGTGCCAGCAGCTTGAGGACGAACACTGAAGCTTTCTTT. It codes for CASSLRTNTEAFF.